This entry concerns a single T cell receptor beta chain. Its antigen is still unknown. Amplified TCR beta CDR3 regions derived from RNA transcripts. TCR CDR3 underwent first-round RT-PCR with the HTBI primer set. In TCRdb, the multiplex PCR reads were re-called with MiXCR into one record per CDR3 protein. The table shows roughly 660,000 distinct CDR3 sequences, with 17% occurring only once. This sample was taken from a study of T cells in Graves' hyperthyroidism and ophthalmopathy. The wider study: Upon initial diagnosis and before any treatment, peripheral blood was collected. Study-level findings and limits: Most thyroid clonotypes that were expanded above 0.001 also turned up in blood.

The CDR3 consists of 16 residues. V lost 1 base, J lost 5 bases, and 6 bases stayed unmatched. Germline V gene sequence: CDR1 MGHDK, CDR2 SYGVNS. The clonotype comes from a man aged 50-60 years with Graves' hyperthyroidism. This chain joins TRBV25-1 and TRBJ2-4; TRBD1 matches 9 bases. Material for sequencing was blood. The CDR3 nucleotides are TGTGCCAGCAGTGAATCGTACAGGGGGCTGGAAAACATTCAGTACTTC. This sequence encodes CASSESYRGLENIQYF.